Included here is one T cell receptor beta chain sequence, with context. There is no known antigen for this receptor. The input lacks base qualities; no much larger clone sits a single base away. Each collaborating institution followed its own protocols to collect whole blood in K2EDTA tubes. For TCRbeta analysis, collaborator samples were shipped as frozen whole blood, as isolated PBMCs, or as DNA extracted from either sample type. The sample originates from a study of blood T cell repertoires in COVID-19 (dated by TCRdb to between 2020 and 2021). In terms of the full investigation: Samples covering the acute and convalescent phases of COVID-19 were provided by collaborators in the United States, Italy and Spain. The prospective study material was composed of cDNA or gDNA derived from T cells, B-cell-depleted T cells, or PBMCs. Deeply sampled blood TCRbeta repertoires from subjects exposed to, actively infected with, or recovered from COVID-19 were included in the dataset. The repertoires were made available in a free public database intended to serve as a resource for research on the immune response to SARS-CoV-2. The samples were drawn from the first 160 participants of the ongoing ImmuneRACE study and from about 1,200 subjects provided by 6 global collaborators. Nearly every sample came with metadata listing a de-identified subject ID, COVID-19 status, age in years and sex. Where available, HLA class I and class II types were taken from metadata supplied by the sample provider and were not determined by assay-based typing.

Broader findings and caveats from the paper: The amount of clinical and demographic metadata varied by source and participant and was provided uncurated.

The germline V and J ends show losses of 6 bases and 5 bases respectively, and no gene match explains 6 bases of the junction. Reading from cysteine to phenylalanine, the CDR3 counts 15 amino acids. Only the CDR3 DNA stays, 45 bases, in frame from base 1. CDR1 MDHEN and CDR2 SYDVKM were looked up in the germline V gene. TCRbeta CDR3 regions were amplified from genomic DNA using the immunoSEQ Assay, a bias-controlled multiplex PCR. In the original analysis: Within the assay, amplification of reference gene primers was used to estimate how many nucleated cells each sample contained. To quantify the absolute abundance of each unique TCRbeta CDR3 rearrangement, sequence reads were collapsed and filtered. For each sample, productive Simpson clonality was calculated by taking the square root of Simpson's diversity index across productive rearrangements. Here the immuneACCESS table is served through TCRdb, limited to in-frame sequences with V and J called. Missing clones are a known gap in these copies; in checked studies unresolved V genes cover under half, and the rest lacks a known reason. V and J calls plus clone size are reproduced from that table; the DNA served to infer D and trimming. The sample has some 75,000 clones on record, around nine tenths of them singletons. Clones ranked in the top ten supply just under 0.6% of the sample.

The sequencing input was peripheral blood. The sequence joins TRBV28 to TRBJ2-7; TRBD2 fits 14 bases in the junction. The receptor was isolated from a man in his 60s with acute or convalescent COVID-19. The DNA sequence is TGTGCCAGCAGCCCAGGACTAGCGGGGGGTCACGAGCAGTACTTC. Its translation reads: CASSPGLAGGHEQYF.